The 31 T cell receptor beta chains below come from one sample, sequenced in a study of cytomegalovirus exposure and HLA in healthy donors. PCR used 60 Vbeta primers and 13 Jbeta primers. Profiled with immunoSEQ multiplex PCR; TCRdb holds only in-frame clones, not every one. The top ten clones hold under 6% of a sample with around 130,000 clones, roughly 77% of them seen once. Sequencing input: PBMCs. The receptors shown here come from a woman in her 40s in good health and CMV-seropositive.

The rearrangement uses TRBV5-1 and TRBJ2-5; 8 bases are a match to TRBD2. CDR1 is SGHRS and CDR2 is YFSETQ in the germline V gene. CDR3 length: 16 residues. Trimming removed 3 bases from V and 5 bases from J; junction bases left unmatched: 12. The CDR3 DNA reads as TGCGCCAGCAGCTCCCTCGGCGGGAGGATGGGCGAGACCCAGTACTTC. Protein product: CASSSLGGRMGETQYF. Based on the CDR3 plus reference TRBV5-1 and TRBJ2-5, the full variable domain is KAGVTQTPRYLIKTRGQQVTLSCSPISGHRSVSWYQQTPGQGLQFLFEYFSETQRNKGNFPGRFSGRQFSNSRSEMNVSTLELGDSALYLCASSSLGGRMGETQYFGPGTRLLVL.

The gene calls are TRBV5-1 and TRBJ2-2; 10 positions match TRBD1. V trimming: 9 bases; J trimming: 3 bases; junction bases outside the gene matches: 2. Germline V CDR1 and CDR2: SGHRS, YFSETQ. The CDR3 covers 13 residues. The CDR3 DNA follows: TGCGCCACCGGGACAGGGGACACCGGGGAGCTGTTTTTT. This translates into CATGTGDTGELFF.

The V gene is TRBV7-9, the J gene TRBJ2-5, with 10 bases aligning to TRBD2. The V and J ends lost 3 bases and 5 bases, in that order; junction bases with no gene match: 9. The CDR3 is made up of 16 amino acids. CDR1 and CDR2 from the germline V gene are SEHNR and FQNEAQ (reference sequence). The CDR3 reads CASSFPSGSTRETQYF. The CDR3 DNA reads TGTGCCAGCAGCTTTCCTAGCGGGAGTACTAGGGAGACCCAGTACTTC. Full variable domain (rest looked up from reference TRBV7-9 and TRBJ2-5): DTGVSQNPRHKITKRGQNVTFRCDPISEHNRLYWYRQTLGQGPEFLTYFQNEAQLEKSRLLSDRFSAERPKGSFSTLEIQRTEQGDSAMYLCASSFPSGSTRETQYFGPGTRLLVL.

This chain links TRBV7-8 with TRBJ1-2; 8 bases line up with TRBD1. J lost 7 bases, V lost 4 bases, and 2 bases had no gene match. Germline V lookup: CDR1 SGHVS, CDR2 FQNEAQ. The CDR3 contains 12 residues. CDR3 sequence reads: CASSWDRSGYTF. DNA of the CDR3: TGTGCCAGCAGCTGGGACAGGAGTGGCTACACCTTC.

In DNA form, the CDR3 reads TGTGCCAGCTCGGGGACATCCGGATCCGATCAGCCCCAGCATTTT. Its protein is CASSGTSGSDQPQHF. The V and J genes are TRBV25-1 and TRBJ1-5; possibly TRBD1 for D (6 bases). Per the germline V gene, CDR1 is MGHDK and CDR2 is SYGVNS. V lost 8 bases and J lost 5, with 19 bases in between. CDR3 length: 15 residues.

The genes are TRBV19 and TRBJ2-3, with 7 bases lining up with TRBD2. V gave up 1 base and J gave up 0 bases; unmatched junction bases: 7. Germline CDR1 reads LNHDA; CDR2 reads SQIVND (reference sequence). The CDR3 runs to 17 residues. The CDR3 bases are TGTGCCAGTAGTATAGCCCTGACTAGCCCTAGCACAGATACGCAGTATTTT. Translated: CASSIALTSPSTDTQYF.

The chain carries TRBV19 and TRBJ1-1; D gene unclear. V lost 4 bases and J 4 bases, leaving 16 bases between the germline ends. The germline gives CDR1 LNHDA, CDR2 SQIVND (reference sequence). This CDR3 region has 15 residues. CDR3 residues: CASSNGREFGTEAFF. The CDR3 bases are TGTGCCAGTAGTAACGGACGGGAGTTTGGCACTGAAGCTTTCTTT.

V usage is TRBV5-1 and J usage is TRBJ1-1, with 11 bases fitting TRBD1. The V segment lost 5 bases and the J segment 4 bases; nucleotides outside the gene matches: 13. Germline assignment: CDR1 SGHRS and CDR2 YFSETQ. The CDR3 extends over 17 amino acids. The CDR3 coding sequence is TGCGCCAGCAGGGGGGACAGGGGGACCCTATACGCCACTGAAGCTTTCTTT. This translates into CASRGDRGTLYATEAFF. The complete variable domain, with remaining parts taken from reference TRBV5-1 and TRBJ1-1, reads KAGVTQTPRYLIKTRGQQVTLSCSPISGHRSVSWYQQTPGQGLQFLFEYFSETQRNKGNFPGRFSGRQFSNSRSEMNVSTLELGDSALYLCASRGDRGTLYATEAFFGQGTRLTVV.

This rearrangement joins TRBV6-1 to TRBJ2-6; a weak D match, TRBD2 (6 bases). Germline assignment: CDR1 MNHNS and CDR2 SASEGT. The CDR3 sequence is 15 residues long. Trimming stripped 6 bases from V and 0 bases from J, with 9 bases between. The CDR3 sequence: CASRGLSSGANVLTF. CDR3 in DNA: TGTGCCAGCAGGGGACTGAGCTCTGGGGCCAACGTCCTGACTTTC.

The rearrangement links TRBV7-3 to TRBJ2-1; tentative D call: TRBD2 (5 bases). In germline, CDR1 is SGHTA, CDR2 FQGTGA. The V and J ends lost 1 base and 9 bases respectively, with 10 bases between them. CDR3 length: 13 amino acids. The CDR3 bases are TGTGCCAGCAGCTTAAATGAGGCGGGTGAGCAGTTCTTC. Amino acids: CASSLNEAGEQFF.

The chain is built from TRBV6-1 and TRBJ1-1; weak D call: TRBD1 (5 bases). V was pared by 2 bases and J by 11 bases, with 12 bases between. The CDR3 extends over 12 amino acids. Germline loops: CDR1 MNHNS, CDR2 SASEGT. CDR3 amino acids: CASSEQGSDAFF. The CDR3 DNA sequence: TGTGCCAGCAGTGAACAGGGAAGCGACGCTTTCTTT.

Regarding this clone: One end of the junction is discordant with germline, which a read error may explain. CDR3 amino acids: CASSYWGGLAGEQHF. The CDR3, as DNA: TGTGCCAGCAGTTACTGGGGAGGACTAGCGGGCGAGCAGCACTTC. The chain combines TRBV6-5 with TRBJ2-7; 11 nucleotides line up with TRBD2. CDR3 length: 15 residues. Germline V CDR1 and CDR2: MNHEY, SVGAGI.

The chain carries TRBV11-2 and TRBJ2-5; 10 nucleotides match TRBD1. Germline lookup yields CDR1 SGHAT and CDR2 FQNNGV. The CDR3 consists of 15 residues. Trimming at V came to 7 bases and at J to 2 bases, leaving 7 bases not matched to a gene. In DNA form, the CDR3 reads TGTGCCAGCAACCTAGGACAGGGGGTTCAAGAGACCCAGTACTTC. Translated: CASNLGQGVQETQYF.

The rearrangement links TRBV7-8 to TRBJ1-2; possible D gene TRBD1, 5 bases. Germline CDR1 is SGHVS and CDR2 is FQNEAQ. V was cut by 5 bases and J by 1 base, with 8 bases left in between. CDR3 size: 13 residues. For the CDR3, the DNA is TGTGCCAGCAGCGCAGGGTTTAACTATGGCTACACCTTC. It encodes CASSAGFNYGYTF.

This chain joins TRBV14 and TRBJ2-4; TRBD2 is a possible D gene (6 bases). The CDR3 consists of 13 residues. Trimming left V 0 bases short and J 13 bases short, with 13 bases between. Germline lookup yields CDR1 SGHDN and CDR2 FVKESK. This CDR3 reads CASSQDRLAFQYF. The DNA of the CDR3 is TGTGCCAGCAGCCAAGATCGTCTAGCGTTCCAGTACTTC.

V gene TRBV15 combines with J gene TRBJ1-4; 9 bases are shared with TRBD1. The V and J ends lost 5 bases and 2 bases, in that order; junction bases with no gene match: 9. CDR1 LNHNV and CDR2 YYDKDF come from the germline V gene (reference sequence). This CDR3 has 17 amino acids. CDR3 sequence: CATSPQRGTGTNEKLFF. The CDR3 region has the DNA TGTGCCACCAGCCCACAACGAGGGACAGGGACTAATGAAAAACTGTTTTTT.

CDR3 coding DNA: TGTGCCATCAGTGATCCCCAATGGGAGGTGACAGGGAGTCAGCCCCAGCATTTT. Translating gives CAISDPQWEVTGSQPQHF. The rearrangement uses TRBV10-3 and TRBJ1-5, with TRBD1 identical over 7 bases. Germline assignment: CDR1 ENHRY and CDR2 SYGVKD. After removal of 3 bases from V and 6 bases from J, the junction contained 17 bases not matched to a gene. The CDR3 runs to 18 residues.

Written as DNA, the CDR3 is TGCGCCAGCAGCTTACAGGGGGCAGGAGAGACCCAGTACTTC. Its translation is CASSLQGAGETQYF. J is TRBJ2-5 and V is TRBV5-1, with 9 bases identical to TRBD1. Germline-derived CDR1 and CDR2 are SGHRS and YFSETQ. V lost 2 bases to trimming and J lost 4 bases; unmatched junction nucleotides: 3. This CDR3 contains 14 residues.

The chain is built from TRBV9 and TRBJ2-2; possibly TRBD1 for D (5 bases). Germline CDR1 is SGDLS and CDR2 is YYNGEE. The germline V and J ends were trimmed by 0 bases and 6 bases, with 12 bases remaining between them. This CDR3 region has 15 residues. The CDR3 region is CASSVARDVSGELFF. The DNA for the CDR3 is TGTGCCAGCAGCGTAGCCAGGGATGTATCCGGGGAGCTGTTTTTT. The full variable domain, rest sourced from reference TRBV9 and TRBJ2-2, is DSGVTQTPKHLITATGQRVTLRCSPRSGDLSVYWYQQSLDQGLQFLIQYYNGEERAKGNILERFSAQQFPDLHSELNLSSLELGDSALYFCASSVARDVSGELFFGEGSRLTVL.

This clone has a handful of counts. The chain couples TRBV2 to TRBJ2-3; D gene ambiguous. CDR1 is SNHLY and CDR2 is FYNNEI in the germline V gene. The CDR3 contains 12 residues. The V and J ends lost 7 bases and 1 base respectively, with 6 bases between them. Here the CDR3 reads CASMRRTDTQYF. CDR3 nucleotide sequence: TGTGCCAGCATGAGGCGCACAGATACGCAGTATTTT.

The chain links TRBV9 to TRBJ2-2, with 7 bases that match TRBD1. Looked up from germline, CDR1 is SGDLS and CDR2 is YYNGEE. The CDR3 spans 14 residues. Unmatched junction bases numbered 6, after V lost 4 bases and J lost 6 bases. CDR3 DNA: TGTGCCAGCAGCCATCCCCAGGGGGCCGGGGAGCTGTTTTTT. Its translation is CASSHPQGAGELFF.

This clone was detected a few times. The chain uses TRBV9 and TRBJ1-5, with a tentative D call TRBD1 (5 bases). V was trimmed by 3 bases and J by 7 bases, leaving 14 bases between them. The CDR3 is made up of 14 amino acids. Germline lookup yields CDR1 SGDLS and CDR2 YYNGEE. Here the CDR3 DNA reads TGTGCCAGCAGCGCCAGGGAGGAAAAGCAGCCCCAGCATTTT. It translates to CASSAREEKQPQHF.

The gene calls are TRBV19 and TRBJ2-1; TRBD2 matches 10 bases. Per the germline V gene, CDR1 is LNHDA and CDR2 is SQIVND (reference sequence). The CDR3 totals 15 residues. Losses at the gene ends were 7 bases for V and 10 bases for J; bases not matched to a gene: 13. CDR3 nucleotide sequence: TGTGCCAGTATCCCGAGGCTAGCGGGAGTCGAAGAGCAGTTCTTC. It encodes CASIPRLAGVEEQFF.

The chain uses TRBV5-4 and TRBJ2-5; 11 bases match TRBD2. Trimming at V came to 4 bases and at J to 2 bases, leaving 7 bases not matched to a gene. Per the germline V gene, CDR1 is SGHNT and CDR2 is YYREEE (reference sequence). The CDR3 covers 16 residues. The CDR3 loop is CASSQRLAGIQETQYF. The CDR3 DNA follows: TGTGCCAGCAGCCAAAGACTAGCGGGGATACAAGAGACCCAGTACTTC.

In nucleotides, the CDR3 is TGTGCCAGCAGCTCGACAGGGGGGGGCACAGATACGCAGTATTTT. It translates to CASSSTGGGTDTQYF. The chain carries TRBV11-3 and TRBJ2-3; 9 bases line up with TRBD1. From germline, CDR1 is SGHNT and CDR2 YENEEA. Losses at the gene ends were 4 bases for V and 1 base for J; bases not matched to a gene: 3. The CDR3 runs to 15 residues. Drawing the rest from reference TRBV11-3 and TRBJ2-3, the complete variable domain is EAGVVQSPRYKIIEKKQPVAFWCNPISGHNTLYWYLQNLGQGPELLIRYENEEAVDDSQLPKDRFSAERLKGVDSTLKIQPAELGDSAVYLCASSSTGGGTDTQYFGPGTRLTVL.

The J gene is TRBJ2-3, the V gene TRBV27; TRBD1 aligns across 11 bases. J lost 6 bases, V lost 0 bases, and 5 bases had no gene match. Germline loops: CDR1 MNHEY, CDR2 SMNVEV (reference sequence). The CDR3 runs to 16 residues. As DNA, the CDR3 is TGTGCCAGCAGTTTATCGGGGACAGGGGGATCTGATACGCAGTATTTT. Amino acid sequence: CASSLSGTGGSDTQYF.

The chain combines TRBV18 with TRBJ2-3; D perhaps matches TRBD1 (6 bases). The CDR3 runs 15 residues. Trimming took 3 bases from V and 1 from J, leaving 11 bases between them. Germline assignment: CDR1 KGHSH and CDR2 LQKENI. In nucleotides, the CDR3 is TGTGCCAGCTCACCTGGGGCAGGGGGCACAGATACGCAGTATTTT. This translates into CASSPGAGGTDTQYF.

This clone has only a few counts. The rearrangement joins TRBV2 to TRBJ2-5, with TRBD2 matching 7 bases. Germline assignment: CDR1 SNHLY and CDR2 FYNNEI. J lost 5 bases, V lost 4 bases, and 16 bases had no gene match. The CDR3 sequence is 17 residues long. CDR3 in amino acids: CASSGFFKSGVDETQYF. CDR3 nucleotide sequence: TGTGCCAGCAGTGGTTTCTTCAAGAGCGGGGTGGATGAGACCCAGTACTTC.

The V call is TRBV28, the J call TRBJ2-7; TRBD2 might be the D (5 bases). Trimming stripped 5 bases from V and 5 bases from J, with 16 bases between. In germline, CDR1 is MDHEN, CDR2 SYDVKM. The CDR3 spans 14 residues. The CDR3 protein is CASSPPPGRDEQYF. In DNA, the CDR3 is TGTGCCAGCAGTCCACCCCCGGGGAGAGACGAGCAGTACTTC.

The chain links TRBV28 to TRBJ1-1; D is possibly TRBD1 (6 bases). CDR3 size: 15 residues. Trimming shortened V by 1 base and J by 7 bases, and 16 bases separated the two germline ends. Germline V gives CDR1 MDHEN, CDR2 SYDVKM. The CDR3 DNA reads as TGTGCCAGCAGTTTATTATCGGGGGGCAGGGTTGAAGCTTTCTTT. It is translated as CASSLLSGGRVEAFF.

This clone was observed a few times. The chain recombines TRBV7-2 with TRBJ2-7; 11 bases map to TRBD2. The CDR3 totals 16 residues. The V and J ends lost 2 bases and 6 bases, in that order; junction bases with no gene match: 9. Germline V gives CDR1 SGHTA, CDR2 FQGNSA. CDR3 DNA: TGTGCCAGCAGCTTAATCTCGACTAGCGGGACAGTCGAGCAGTACTTC. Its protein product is CASSLISTSGTVEQYF.